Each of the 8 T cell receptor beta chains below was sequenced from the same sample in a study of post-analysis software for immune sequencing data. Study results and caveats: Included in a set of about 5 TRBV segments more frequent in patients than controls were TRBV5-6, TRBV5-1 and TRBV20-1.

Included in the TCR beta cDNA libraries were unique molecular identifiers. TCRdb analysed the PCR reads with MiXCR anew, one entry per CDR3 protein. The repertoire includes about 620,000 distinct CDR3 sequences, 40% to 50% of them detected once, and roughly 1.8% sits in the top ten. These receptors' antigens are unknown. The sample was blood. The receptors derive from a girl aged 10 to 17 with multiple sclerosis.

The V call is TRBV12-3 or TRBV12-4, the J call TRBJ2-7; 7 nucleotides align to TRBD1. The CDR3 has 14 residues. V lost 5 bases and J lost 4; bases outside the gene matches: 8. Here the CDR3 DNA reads TGTGCCAGCAGTCCACCCGACAGGGCGTACGAGCAGTACTTC. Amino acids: CASSPPDRAYEQYF.

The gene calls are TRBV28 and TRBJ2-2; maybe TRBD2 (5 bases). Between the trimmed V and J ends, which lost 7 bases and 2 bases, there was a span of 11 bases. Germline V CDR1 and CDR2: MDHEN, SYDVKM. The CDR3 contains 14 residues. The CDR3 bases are TGTGCCAGCAAGGGAGCGCTTAACACCGGGGAGCTGTTTTTT. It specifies CASKGALNTGELFF.

DNA for the CDR3: TGTGCCAGCAGCCCGACAGCGACTAGCGGGGCAGACAGGGAGACCCAGTACTTC. The encoded protein is CASSPTATSGADRETQYF. The rearrangement links TRBV4-2 to TRBJ2-5; the match to TRBD2 covers 11 bases. Germline CDR1 LGHNA, CDR2 YNFKEQ. The CDR3 contains 18 residues. V was pared by 4 bases and J by 5 bases, with 15 bases of the junction left unmatched.

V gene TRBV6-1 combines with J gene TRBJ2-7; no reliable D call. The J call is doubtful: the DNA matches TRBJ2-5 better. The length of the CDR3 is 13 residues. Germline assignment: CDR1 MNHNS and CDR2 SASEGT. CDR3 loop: CASSESAGETQYF. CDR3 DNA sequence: TGTGCCAGCAGTGAATCAGCCGGGGAGACCCAGTACTTC.

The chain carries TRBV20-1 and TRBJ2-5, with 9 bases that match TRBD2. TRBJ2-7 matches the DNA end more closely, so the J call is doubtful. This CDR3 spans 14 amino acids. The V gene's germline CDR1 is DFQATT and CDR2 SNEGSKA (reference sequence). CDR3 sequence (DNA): TGCAGTGCTAGACTTAGCGGGAGCCCCGTCGAGCAGTACTTC. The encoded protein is CSARLSGSPVEQYF.

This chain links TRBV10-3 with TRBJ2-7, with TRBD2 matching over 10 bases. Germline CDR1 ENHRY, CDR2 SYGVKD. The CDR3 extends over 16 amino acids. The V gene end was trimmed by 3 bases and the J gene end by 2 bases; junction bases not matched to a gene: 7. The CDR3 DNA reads TGTGCCATCAGTGACCCTAGCGGGGGCACAACCTACGAGCAGTACTTC. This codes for CAISDPSGGTTYEQYF.

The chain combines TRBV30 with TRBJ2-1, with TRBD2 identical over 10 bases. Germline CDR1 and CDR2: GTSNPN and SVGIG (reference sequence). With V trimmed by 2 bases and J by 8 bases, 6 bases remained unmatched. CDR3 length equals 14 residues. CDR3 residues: CAWSLSGRIYEQFF. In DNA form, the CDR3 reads TGTGCCTGGAGTCTTAGCGGGAGGATCTATGAGCAGTTCTTC. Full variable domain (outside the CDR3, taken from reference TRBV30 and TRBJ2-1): SQTIHQWPATLVQPVGSPLSLECTVEGTSNPNLYWYRQAAGRGLQLLFYSVGIGQISSEVPQNLSASRPQDRQFILSSKKLLLSDSGFYLCAWSLSGRIYEQFFGPGTRLTVL.

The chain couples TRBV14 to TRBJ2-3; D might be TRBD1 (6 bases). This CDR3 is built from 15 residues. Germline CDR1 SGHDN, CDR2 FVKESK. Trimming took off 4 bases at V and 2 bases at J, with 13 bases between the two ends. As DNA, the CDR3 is TGTGCCAGCAGCCTTTACAGGGAGTACACAGATACGCAGTATTTT. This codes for CASSLYREYTDTQYF.